This TCR beta chain was recorded in a study of shared clonotypes between healthy human individuals. The CDR3 sequence is 15 residues long. V lost 3 bases and J 0 bases, leaving 11 bases between the germline ends. CDR1 and CDR2 (germline): SGHTA, FQGNSA. This clone was seen a few times. Antigen unknown. Study-wide results and limits: Investigators collected only blood, and repertoires in tissues likely differ. An effect of sequencing depth on clonotype sharing among donors was expected.

Every subset's genomic DNA went evenly onto several immunoSEQ plates. Clones were sequenced by immunoSEQ multiplex PCR, and TCRdb holds only the in-frame ones, with some missing. The repertoire consists of around 500,000 clones, with approximately 81% occurring once and the leading ten covering about 12%. The donors, all of them Caucasian adults, lived in Nashville, Tennessee. This receptor was taken from a woman aged 40 to 50 in good health. Some clones in this sample may be carry-over from other donors' samples. The source material was PBMCs. The chain combines TRBV7-2 with TRBJ1-1, with no clear D. CDR3 loop: CASSFGVALNTEAFF. The CDR3 coding sequence is TGTGCCAGCAGCTTCGGGGTAGCTCTGAACACTGAAGCTTTCTTT.